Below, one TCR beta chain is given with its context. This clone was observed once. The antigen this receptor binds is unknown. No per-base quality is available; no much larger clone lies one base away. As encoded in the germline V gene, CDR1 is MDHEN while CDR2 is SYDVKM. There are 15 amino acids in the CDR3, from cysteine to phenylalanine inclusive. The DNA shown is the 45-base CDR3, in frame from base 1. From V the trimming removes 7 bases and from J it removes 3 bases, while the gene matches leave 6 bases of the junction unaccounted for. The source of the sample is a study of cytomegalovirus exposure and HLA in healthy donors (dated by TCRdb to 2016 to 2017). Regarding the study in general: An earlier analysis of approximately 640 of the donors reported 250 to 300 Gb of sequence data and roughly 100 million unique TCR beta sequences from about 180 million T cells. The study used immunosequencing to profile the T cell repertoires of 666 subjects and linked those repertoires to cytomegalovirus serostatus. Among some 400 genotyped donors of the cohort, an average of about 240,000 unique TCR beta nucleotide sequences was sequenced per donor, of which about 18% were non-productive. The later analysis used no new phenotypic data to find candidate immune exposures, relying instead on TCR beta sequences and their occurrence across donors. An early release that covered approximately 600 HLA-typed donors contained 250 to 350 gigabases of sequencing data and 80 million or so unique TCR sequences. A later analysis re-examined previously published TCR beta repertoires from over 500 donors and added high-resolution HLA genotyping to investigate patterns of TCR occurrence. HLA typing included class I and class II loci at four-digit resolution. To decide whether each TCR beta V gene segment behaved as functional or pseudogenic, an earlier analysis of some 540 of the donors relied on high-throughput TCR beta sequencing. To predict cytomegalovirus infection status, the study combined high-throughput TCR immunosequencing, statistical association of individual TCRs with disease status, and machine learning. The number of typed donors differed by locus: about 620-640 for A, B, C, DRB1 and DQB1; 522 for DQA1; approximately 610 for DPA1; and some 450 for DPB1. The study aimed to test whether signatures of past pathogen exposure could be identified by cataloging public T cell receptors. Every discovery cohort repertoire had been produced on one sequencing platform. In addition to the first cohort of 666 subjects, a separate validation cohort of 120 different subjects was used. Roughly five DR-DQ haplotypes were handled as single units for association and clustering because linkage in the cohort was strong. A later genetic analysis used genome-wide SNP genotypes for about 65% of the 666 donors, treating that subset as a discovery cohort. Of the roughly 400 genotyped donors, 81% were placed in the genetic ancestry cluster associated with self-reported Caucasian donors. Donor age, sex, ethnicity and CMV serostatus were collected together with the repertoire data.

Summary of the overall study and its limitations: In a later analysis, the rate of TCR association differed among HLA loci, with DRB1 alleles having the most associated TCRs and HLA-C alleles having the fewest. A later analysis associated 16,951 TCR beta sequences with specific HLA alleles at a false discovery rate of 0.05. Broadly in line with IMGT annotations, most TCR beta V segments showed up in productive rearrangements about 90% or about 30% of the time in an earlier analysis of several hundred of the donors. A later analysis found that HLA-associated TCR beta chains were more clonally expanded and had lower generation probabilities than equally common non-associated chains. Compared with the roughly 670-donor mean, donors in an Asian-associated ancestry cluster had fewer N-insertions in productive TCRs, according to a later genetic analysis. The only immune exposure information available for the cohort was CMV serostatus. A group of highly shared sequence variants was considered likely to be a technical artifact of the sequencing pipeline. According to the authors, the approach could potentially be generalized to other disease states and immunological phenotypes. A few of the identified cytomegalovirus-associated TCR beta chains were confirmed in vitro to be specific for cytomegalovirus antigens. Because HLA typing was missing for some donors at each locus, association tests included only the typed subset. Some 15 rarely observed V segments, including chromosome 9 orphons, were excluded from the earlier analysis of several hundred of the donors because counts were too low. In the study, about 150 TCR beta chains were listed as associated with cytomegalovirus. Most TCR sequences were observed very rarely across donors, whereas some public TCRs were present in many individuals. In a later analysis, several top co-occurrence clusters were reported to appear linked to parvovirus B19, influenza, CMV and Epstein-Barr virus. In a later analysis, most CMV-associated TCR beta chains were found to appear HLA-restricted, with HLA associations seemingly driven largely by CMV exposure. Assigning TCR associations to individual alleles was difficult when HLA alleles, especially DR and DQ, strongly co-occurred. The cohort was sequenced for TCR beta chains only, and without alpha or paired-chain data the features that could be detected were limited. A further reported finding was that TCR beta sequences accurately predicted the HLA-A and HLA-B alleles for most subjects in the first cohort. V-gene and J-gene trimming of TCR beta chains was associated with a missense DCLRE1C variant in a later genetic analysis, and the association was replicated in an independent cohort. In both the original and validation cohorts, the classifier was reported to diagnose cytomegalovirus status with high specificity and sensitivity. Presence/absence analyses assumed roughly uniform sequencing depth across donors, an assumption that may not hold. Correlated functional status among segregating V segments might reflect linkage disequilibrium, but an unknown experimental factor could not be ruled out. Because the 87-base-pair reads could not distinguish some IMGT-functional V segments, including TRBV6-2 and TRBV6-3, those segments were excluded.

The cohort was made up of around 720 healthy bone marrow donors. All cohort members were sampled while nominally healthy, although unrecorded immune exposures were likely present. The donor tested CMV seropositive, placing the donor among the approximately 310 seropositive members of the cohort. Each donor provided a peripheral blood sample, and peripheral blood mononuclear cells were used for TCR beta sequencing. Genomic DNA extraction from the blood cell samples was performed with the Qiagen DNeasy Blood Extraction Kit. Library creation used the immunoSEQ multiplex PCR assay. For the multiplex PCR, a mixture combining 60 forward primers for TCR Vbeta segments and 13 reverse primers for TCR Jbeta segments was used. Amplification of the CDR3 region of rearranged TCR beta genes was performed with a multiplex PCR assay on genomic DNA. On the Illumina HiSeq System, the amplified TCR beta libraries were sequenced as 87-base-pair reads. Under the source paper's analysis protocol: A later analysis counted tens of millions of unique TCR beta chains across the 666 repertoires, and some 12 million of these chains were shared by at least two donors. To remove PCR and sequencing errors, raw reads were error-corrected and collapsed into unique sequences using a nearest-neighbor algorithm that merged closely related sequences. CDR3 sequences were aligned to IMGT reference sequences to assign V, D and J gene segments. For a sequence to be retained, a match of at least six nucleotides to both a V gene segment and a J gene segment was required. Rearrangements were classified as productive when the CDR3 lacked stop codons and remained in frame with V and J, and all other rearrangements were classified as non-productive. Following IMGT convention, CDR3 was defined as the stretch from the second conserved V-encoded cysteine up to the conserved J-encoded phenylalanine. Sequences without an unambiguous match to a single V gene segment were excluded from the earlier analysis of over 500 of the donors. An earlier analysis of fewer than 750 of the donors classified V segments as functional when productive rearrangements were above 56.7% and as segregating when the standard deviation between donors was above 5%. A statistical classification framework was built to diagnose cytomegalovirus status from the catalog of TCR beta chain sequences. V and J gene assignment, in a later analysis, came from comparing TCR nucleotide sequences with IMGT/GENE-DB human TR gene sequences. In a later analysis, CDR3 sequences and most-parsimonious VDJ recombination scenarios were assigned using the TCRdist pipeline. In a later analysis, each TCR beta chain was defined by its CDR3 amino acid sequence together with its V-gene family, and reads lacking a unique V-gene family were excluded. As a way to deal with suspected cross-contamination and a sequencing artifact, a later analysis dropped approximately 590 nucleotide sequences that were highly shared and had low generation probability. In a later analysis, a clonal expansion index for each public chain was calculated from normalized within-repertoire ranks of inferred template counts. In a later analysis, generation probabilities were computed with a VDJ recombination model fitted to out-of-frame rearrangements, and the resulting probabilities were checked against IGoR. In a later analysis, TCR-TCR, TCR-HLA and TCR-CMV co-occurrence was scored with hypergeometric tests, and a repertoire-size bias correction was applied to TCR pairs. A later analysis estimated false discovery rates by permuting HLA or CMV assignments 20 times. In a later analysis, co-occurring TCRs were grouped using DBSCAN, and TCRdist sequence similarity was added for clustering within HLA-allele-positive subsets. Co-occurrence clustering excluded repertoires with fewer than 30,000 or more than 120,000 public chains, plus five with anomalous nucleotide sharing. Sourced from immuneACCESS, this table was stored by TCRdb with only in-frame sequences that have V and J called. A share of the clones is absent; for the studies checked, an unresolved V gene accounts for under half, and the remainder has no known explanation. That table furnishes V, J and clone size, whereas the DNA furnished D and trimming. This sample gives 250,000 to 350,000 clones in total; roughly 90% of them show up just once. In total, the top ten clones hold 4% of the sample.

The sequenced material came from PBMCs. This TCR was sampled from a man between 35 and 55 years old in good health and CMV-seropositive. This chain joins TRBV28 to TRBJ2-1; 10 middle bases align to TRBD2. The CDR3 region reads CASISGTSVYNEQFF. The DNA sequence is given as TGTGCCAGCATCTCAGGGACTAGCGTCTACAATGAGCAGTTCTTC.